The source of this T cell receptor (beta chain) is a study of OX40 agonist ivuxolimab in advanced cancers. Some clones are missing from TCRdb's copy, which holds only in-frame ones; the method was immunoSEQ multiplex PCR. The repertoire has about 60,000 clones, roughly 90% of them found once; the top ten carry just under 7%. Looked up from germline, CDR1 is SNHLY and CDR2 is FYNNEI. Trimming took 5 bases from V and 0 from J, leaving 11 bases between them. CDR3 length equals 15 residues. The input for sequencing was CD4+ or CD8+ T cells sorted from blood, taken in a trial of the OX40 agonist ivuxolimab. This sequence joins TRBV2 and TRBJ1-5; D not resolved. This receptor was obtained from an adult with an advanced solid tumor such as melanoma, head and neck, liver or kidney cancer. The CDR3 sequence is CASSPGLYSNQPQHF. The CDR3 region has the DNA TGTGCCAGCAGTCCAGGTCTCTATAGCAATCAGCCCCAGCATTTT.